The T cell receptor (beta chain) under discussion was sequenced for a study of radiotherapy plus CTLA-4 blockade in lung cancer. Study at large: Around 20% of enrolled patients responded objectively, and more than 25% had disease control.

This clone was seen just once. CDR1 and CDR2 from the germline V gene are SGHTA and FQGNSA. This CDR3 region has 15 residues. With 1 base clipped from V and 2 bases from J, the junction kept 2 bases outside the gene matches. Profiled with immunoSEQ multiplex PCR; TCRdb holds only in-frame clones, not every one. The sample gives some 100,000 clones, over 75% of which show up once; roughly 15% is in the top ten. This sequence originates from a human donor with non-small cell lung cancer that progressed on radiotherapy plus ipilimumab. J is TRBJ2-3 and V is TRBV7-2, with TRBD1 identical over 8 bases. Material: peripheral blood, obtained from a patient treated with radiotherapy plus ipilimumab. CDR3 protein: CASSLGTGPTDTQYF. Here the CDR3 DNA reads TGTGCCAGCAGCTTAGGGACAGGGCCCACAGATACGCAGTATTTT.